This T cell receptor beta chain emerged from a study of spatial heterogeneity in lung cancer. Study-level information: Detection of beta-chain sequences consistently exceeded that of alpha-chain sequences.

V dropped 5 bases and J dropped 4 bases, with 17 bases sitting between them. CDR1 LGHDT and CDR2 YNNKEL come from the germline V gene (reference sequence). There are 15 residues in the CDR3. A unique molecular identifier was carried by every single TCR cDNA molecule. MiXCR, run by TCRdb on the 5' RACE reads, gives a single entry per CDR3 protein. This sample yields about 53,000 distinct CDR3 sequences, of which less than 9% are seen a single time; less than 3.5% belongs to the top ten. The table lists this clonotype with many counts. Its antigen is not identified. The study, taken as a whole, reports: Ubiquitous expanded tumor TCRs appeared in blood more at resection than follow-up.

This sample's time point: sample taken at primary tumor resection. Unsorted whole RNA samples from tumor, nontumor lung or frozen PBMC were sequenced. The cohort: some 70 early-stage, untreated non-small cell lung cancer patients. Sample: PBMCs, taken at surgery. This receptor was identified in a female donor with early-stage non-small cell lung cancer. The gene calls are TRBV3-1 and TRBJ2-5, with a weak D call TRBD1 (5 bases). Written as DNA, the CDR3 is TGTGCCAGCAGCGCCTCCATGGGGCAGAGAGAGACCCAGTACTTC. Its protein is CASSASMGQRETQYF.